These T cell receptor beta chains were read from a single sample in a study of read filtering for tumor transcriptome and immune sequencing. TCRdb called the reads again in MiXCR, with one record for every CDR3 protein. The sample has roughly 56,000 distinct CDR3 sequences, approximately 19% seen once. The sample comprised a population of CD138-negative cells sorted from bone marrow. Receptors were obtained from a donor at least 40 years old with multiple myeloma. The CDR3 runs from the conserved cysteine through the conserved F or W. The D gene is left open where the match is weak. A clone size is listed for some rows: how often the clone was seen (once, few, many), or a class if it is expanded.

TRBJ2-2	TRBD2	many	TRBV9	TGTGCCAGCAGGGGAGGGCTGGCGGGCACCGGGGAGCTGTTTTTT	CASRGGLAGTGELFF
TRBJ2-3	TRBD1	few	TRBV5-1	TGCGCCAGCAGCTTGCAGGGGGCGGCAGATACGCAGTATTTT	CASSLQGAADTQYF
TRBJ2-5	TRBD2	many	TRBV5-1	TGCGCCAGCAGCTTATTTGTGGGGGGGGAGACCCAGTACTTC	CASSLFVGGETQYF
TRBJ2-5	TRBD1	few	TRBV19	TGTGCCAGTAGTCCGGGACAGGGGAGGATAGAGACCCAGTACTTC	CASSPGQGRIETQYF
TRBJ2-2	-	many	TRBV10-3	TGTGCCATCAGTTACCGGGACCCCGGGGAGCTGTTTTTT	CAISYRDPGELFF
TRBJ2-5	-	many	TRBV6-5	TGTGCCAGCAGCTCCACTCGGCGGGAGACCCAGTACTTC	CASSSTRRETQYF
TRBJ2-1	TRBD2	many	TRBV20-1	TGCAGTGCCCTGAGGACTAGCGGGATCTACAATGAGCAGTTCTTC	CSALRTSGIYNEQFF
TRBJ2-5	-	many	TRBV7-8	TGTGCCAGCAGCTTAGCGCCGAAAGAGACCCAGTACTTC	CASSLAPKETQYF
TRBJ1-4	TRBD1	many	TRBV28	TGTGCCAGCAGTTTAGACAGGGGACCGACAAAACTGTTTTTT	CASSLDRGPTKLFF
TRBJ1-5	-	many	TRBV19	TGTGCCAGTAGTATCGGAGGGGCGGGAAATCAGCCCCAGCATTTT	CASSIGGAGNQPQHF
TRBJ2-1	-	many	TRBV27	TGTGCCAGCCAAATTTCCGAGATCCGAAATGAGCAGTTCTTC	CASQISEIRNEQFF
TRBJ2-3	TRBD2	-	TRBV5-1	TGCGCCAGCAGCGCCGGACTAGCGGGGGCGGCAGATACGCAGTATTTT	CASSAGLAGAADTQYF
TRBJ1-6	-	many	TRBV27	TGTGCCAGCAGCGGCCTGGGTGGACCCCTCCACTTT	CASSGLGGPLHF
TRBJ2-1	TRBD2	few	TRBV30	TGTGCCTGGGGACTAGCGGGAGGCAATGAGCAGTTCTTC	CAWGLAGGNEQFF
TRBJ2-7	-	few	TRBV5-1	TGCGCCAGCAGCTTGGTCGCGGGGACAGCCATCTCCTACGAGCAGTACTTC	CASSLVAGTAISYEQYF
TRBJ2-5	-	few	TRBV18	TGTGCCAGCTCACCATCTCAGCTAGAGACCCAGTACTTC	CASSPSQLETQYF
TRBJ2-1	-	many	TRBV12-3/TRBV12-4	TGTGCCAGCAGTCCGACTGCAATTGAGCAGTTCTTC	CASSPTAIEQFF
TRBJ2-1	-	many	TRBV12-3/TRBV12-4	TGTGCCAGCAGTTTAAACAGGGAGGGTGAGCAGTTCTTC	CASSLNREGEQFF
TRBJ1-5	-	many	TRBV3-1	TGTGCCAGCAGCCAAGCAGGGGTGGATCAGCCCCAGCATTTT	CASSQAGVDQPQHF
TRBJ1-2	-	few	TRBV7-9	TGTGCCAGCAGCTTAGTTGACAGAGGCTACACCTTC	CASSLVDRGYTF
TRBJ2-4	TRBD1	many	TRBV2	TGTGCCAGCAGATCCCCGGGACAGACCCAACTCGCGACTTCCAAAAACATTCAGTACTTC	CASRSPGQTQLATSKNIQYF
TRBJ2-5	-	many	TRBV3-1	TGTGCCAGCAGTCTATTCCCGGGACTCCAGGAGACCCAGTACTTC	CASSLFPGLQETQYF
TRBJ2-5	-	many	TRBV28	TGTGCCAGCAGTCCTCAAGAGACCCAGTACTTC	CASSPQETQYF
TRBJ2-3	TRBD2	many	TRBV5-1	TGCGCCAGCAGCTTGGAAGTAGCGGGGGCGGCAGATACGCAGTATTTT	CASSLEVAGAADTQYF
TRBJ2-3	TRBD1	few	TRBV6-1	TGTGCCAGCAGTTACCGGGACAGGGGTTTCACAGATACGCAGTATTTT	CASSYRDRGFTDTQYF
TRBJ1-6	TRBD1	-	TRBV4-2	TGTGCCAGCAGCCTAGACAGGGTCAATTCACCCCTCCACTTT	CASSLDRVNSPLHF
TRBJ2-5	TRBD2	-	TRBV29-1	TGCGGCGCGGAGGGGACTAGCGGGGGCCTACCTCTAGAGACCCAGTACTTC	CGAEGTSGGLPLETQYF
TRBJ1-2	-	many	TRBV10-3	TGTGCCACGGGCCCTTCGGCTAACTATGGCTACACCTTC	CATGPSANYGYTF
TRBJ2-7	-	many	TRBV5-1	TGCGCCAGCACACCTGGGGGGACAGCGACCTACGAGCAGTACTTC	CASTPGGTATYEQYF
TRBJ1-1	-	many	TRBV18	TGTGCCAGCTCACCGGGGGGCGAAGGTGAAGCTTTCTTT	CASSPGGEGEAFF
TRBJ1-1	-	-	TRBV7-3	TGTGCCTGCAACCCCCCCCGGGATACTGAAGCTTTCTTT	CACNPPRDTEAFF
TRBJ2-5	-	many	TRBV6-2/TRBV6-3	TGTGCCAGCAGTTTGCCCCCGGCCGTAGAGACCCAGTACTTC	CASSLPPAVETQYF
TRBJ2-1	-	many	TRBV11-3	TGTGCCAGCAGCTTAGATCAAGGAGGGGGGCTCAATGAGCAGTTCTTC	CASSLDQGGGLNEQFF
TRBJ1-1	-	-	TRBV5-6	TGTGCCAGCAGCTTATCCTCGTATGCTTTCTTT	CASSLSSYAFF
TRBJ2-3	-	-	TRBV29-1	TGCAGCGTGTCGGTGGGACCAGATACGCAGTATTTT	CSVSVGPDTQYF
TRBJ2-1	TRBD2	many	TRBV20-1	TGCAGTGCTCGGACTAGCGGGGTCAATGAGCAGTTCTTC	CSARTSGVNEQFF
TRBJ2-7	TRBD1	many	TRBV11-2	TGTGCCAGCAGCTTAGGAGCAGGACAGGGTTACGAGCAGTACTTC	CASSLGAGQGYEQYF
TRBJ2-2	-	many	TRBV7-3	TGTGCCAGCAGCCGCGGGGGCGAGAACACCGGGGAGCTGTTTTTT	CASSRGGENTGELFF
TRBJ2-6	-	many	TRBV5-8	TGTGCCAGCAGCTTGGTTTTCTCTGGGGGTCCCTCTGGGGCCAACGTCCTGACTTTC	CASSLVFSGGPSGANVLTF
TRBJ2-7	-	many	TRBV27	TGTGCCAGCAGGGACAGTTACTACGAGCAGTACTTC	CASRDSYYEQYF
TRBJ2-5	TRBD1	few	TRBV20-1	TGCAGTGCTACCGGACAGGGAAGAGAGACCCAGTACTTC	CSATGQGRETQYF